Listed below are T cell receptor beta chains from one sample, sequenced in a study of STAT5B mutations in CD4+ large granular lymphocyte leukemia. The assay was immunoSEQ multiplex PCR, and TCRdb's table has in-frame clones only and misses some. The sample has fewer than 40,000 clones, 71% seen once. Sequenced material: CD4+ T cells from blood buffy coats. These receptors originate from a human donor in good health. CDR3s include the opening cysteine and the closing phenylalanine or tryptophan. Expanded clones get a size class; other rows say once, few or many, or leave the size out.

v_call,j_call,clone_size,cdr3_aa
TRBV19,TRBJ2-3,-,CASRLGTGGAKDTQYF
TRBV1,TRBJ2-1,few,CTSSPTGNEQFF
TRBV5-6,TRBJ2-6,-,CASADARSGANVLTF
TRBV5-6,TRBJ2-4,-,CASSFTGDKNIQYF
TRBV30,TRBJ1-2,-,CAWNAGPNYGYTF
TRBV10-2,TRBJ1-5,-,CASKDRVGQPQHF
TRBV2,TRBJ2-2,-,CASSEFSPLNIGGELFF
TRBV5-4,TRBJ1-1,-,CASSLEGMVNTEAFF
TRBV5-1,TRBJ2-7,once,CASSPDNSYEQYF
TRBV7-7,TRBJ2-7,few,CASSLQGGYEQYF
TRBV7-6,TRBJ1-1,-,CASSLAAEADAFF
TRBV6-6,TRBJ1-4,-,CASTRPRGTNEKLFF
TRBV5-1,TRBJ2-3,-,CASSPGQNTDTQYF
TRBV30,TRBJ1-2,-,CAWRTSHGAFYGYTF
TRBV10-3,TRBJ2-3,once,CAISVGGGDTQYF
TRBV5-4,TRBJ1-6,-,CASSSPQNRVYNSPLHF
TRBV20-1,TRBJ2-1,-,CSAQAGGPGFF
TRBV5-1,TRBJ1-1,few,CASSSSGRRAFF
TRBV14,TRBJ2-3,-,CASSRRRTDTQYF
TRBV5-5,TRBJ2-5,-,CASSLLRGETQYF
TRBV9,TRBJ1-2,-,CASSVRELSNYGYTF
TRBV30,TRBJ1-6,-,CAFRQTLLDSPLHF
TRBV6-6,TRBJ1-2,-,CASSRQGSYGYTF
TRBV5-1,TRBJ2-5,-,CASSFSGAGETQYF
TRBV7-9,TRBJ1-5,few,CASSLAPSSGNQPQHF
TRBV19,TRBJ1-1,few,CATCRGTEAFF
TRBV6-4,TRBJ2-2,-,CASSNANTGELFF
TRBV5-4,TRBJ2-5,-,CASSSGLNTGETQYF
TRBV19,TRBJ2-1,-,CATYGTGVNEQFF
TRBV30,TRBJ1-1,-,CAWSPTGNTEAFF
TRBV7-2,TRBJ2-5,-,CASSPVAGETQYF
TRBV11-2,TRBJ2-5,few,CASSLGASGGGETQYF
TRBV10-2,TRBJ2-3,-,CASSESGGAADTQYF
TRBV5-1,TRBJ2-5,-,CASSLGQETQYF
TRBV18,TRBJ2-7,-,CASSPLDRVEQYF